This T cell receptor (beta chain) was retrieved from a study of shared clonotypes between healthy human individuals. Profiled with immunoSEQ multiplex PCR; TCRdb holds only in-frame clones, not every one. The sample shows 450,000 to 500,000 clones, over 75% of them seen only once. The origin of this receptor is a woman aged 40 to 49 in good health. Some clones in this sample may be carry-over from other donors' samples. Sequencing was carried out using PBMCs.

The CDR3 DNA sequence: TGTGCCAGCAGTACTGCGAGCGCCAACACTGAAGCTTTCTTT. It specifies CASSTASANTEAFF. The chain is built from TRBV28 and TRBJ1-1; D not certain. CDR1 is MDHEN, CDR2 SYDVKM, per germline. The ends were cut back, 5 bases at V and 2 bases at J, with 12 bases in the middle. The CDR3 consists of 14 residues.